These 16 T cell receptor beta chains were sequenced from one sample in a study of vaccination and CD4 T cells after COVID-19. No antigen has been assigned to these receptors. The treatment was: roughly nine-day PBMC culture with coronavirus spike peptide pools or control peptides (ViraFEST assay). The Oncomine TCR Beta short-read assay generated sequence data from the DNA of cultured CD4+ T cells. TCRdb processed the PCR reads anew with MiXCR; each CDR3 protein has one entry. The data contain 20,000 to 25,000 distinct CDR3 sequences, 38% of them singletons. The sample here was CD4+ T cells from blood, cultured in vitro, taken before SARS-CoV-2 vaccination. The receptors shown here come from a human donor who had recovered from COVID-19.

The table lists this clonotype with a few counts. This sequence joins TRBV27 and TRBJ1-5; D gene unclear. The CDR3 has 13 amino acids. Germline loops: CDR1 MNHEY, CDR2 SMNVEV (reference sequence). V lost 2 bases to trimming and J lost 8 bases, with 10 bases between them. The CDR3 nucleotides read TGTGCCAGCAGTTTAAACAGTAATAAGCCCCAGCATTTT. Amino acids: CASSLNSNKPQHF.

The V call is TRBV28, the J call TRBJ1-5, with unresolved D. Per the germline V gene, CDR1 is MDHEN and CDR2 is SYDVKM. The CDR3 is 15 residues long. Trimming cost V 3 bases and J 2 bases, with 11 bases left between them. In nucleotides, the CDR3 is TGTGCCAGCAGTTTCCGACGGGGAGGCAATCAGCCCCAGCATTTT. This codes for CASSFRRGGNQPQHF.

V and J are TRBV6-1 and TRBJ2-7; the match to TRBD2 covers 7 bases. The CDR3 spans 16 residues. The germline V gene has CDR1 MNHNS and CDR2 SASEGT. Trimming cost V 6 bases and J 3 bases; bases outside gene matches: 14. CDR3 amino acids: CASRNFQRGPLYEQYF. The CDR3 DNA reads as TGTGCCAGCAGAAACTTCCAGCGGGGACCACTCTACGAGCAGTACTTC.

This clonotype was found a few times. The chain employs TRBV7-9 and TRBJ2-2, with no clear D. Between the trimmed V and J ends, which lost 5 bases and 0 bases, there was a span of 13 bases. The CDR3 length is 16 residues. Per the germline V gene, CDR1 is SEHNR and CDR2 is FQNEAQ (reference sequence). The CDR3 DNA sequence: TGTGCCAGCAGCGCAGAGCAGAGCACGAACACCGGGGAGCTGTTTTTT. This encodes CASSAEQSTNTGELFF.

The chain uses TRBV28 and TRBJ1-6; perhaps TRBD1 as D (5 bases). V shed 6 bases and J shed 0 bases, with 15 bases lying between them. The CDR3 has 17 amino acids. The germline V gene encodes CDR1 MDHEN and CDR2 SYDVKM. CDR3 amino acids: CASRKWEGSSYNSPLHF. The DNA for the CDR3 is TGTGCCAGCAGGAAGTGGGAGGGGAGCTCCTATAATTCACCCCTCCACTTT.

By proportion, this clonotype is medium-sized. The CDR3 nucleotides read TGCGCCAGCAGCCAAGATCGGGGCAGCTCCTATAATTCACCCCTCCACTTT. Amino acid sequence: CASSQDRGSSYNSPLHF. The chain joins TRBV4-1 to TRBJ1-6; possible D gene TRBD1, 5 bases. Germline V CDR1 and CDR2: MGHRA, YSYEKL. Trimming shortened V by 0 bases and J by 0 bases, and 9 bases separated the two germline ends. This CDR3 spans 17 amino acids.

This clonotype was observed a few times. The chain joins TRBV15 to TRBJ2-2; 7 positions match TRBD2. This CDR3 has 17 amino acids. After removal of 2 bases from V and 4 bases from J, the junction contained 10 bases not matched to a gene. CDR1 and CDR2 from the germline V gene are LNHNV and YYDKDF (reference sequence). CDR3 protein: CATSRSRGGPSTGELFF. The DNA for the CDR3 is TGTGCCACCAGCAGATCGCGGGGAGGGCCAAGCACCGGGGAGCTGTTTTTT.

J is TRBJ1-5 and V is TRBV6-1; TRBD1 might be the D (6 bases). This CDR3 contains 13 residues. V lost 10 bases and J lost 7, with 17 bases in between. Germline CDR1 and CDR2: MNHNS and SASEGT. The CDR3 region is CATSSQGMQPQHF. DNA of the CDR3: TGTGCCACCTCATCACAGGGTATGCAGCCCCAGCATTTT.

This clonotype was counted a few times. CDR3 DNA: TGTGCCAGCAGTAGGGGTGGCGCCTACTCCGCAGATACGCAGTATTTT. Protein: CASSRGGAYSADTQYF. The chain recombines TRBV6-1 with TRBJ2-3; a weak D match, TRBD1 (5 bases). V gave up 5 bases and J gave up 4 bases, with 19 bases separating them. The CDR3 consists of 16 residues. Germline assignment: CDR1 MNHNS and CDR2 SASEGT.

This clonotype has just a few counts. V and J are TRBV6-2 or TRBV6-3 and TRBJ2-1; a possible D gene is TRBD2 (5 bases). The V gene's germline CDR1 is MNHEY and CDR2 SVGEGT. The CDR3 length is 13 residues. V was trimmed by 5 bases and J by 3 bases, leaving 8 bases between them. In DNA, the CDR3 is TGTGCCAGCAGTCACCGGGACTACAATGAGCAGTTCTTC. As protein: CASSHRDYNEQFF.

The chain is built from TRBV6-1 and TRBJ1-2; a weak D match, TRBD1 (5 bases). With 0 bases removed from V and 4 bases from J, the gap between germline ends came to 15 bases. The CDR3 spans 16 residues. CDR1 and CDR2 (germline): MNHNS, SASEGT. The CDR3 sequence is CASSEAGLNAGYGYTF. The CDR3 DNA follows: TGTGCCAGCAGTGAAGCGGGGCTAAACGCCGGCTATGGCTACACCTTC.

V and J are TRBV6-1 and TRBJ1-2; 9 bases are shared with TRBD1. Unmatched junction bases numbered 12, after V lost 5 bases and J lost 8 bases. Per germline, CDR1 MNHNS and CDR2 SASEGT. CDR3 length: 15 residues. This chain's CDR3 is CASSLPTGGEGGYTF. In DNA form, the CDR3 reads TGTGCCAGCAGTCTCCCGACAGGGGGTGAGGGGGGCTACACCTTC.

The rearrangement joins TRBV20-1 to TRBJ1-2; no clear D. CDR3 length: 13 residues. Germline V gene sequence: CDR1 DFQATT, CDR2 SNEGSKA (reference sequence). The V end lost 0 bases, the J end lost 6 bases, and 11 bases lay between the germline ends. The CDR3 DNA reads TGCAGTGCTAGAGACAGCCATACAGATGGCTACACCTTC. Translation: CSARDSHTDGYTF.

In this sample, this clonotype turned up a few times. V and J are TRBV11-3 and TRBJ2-7; the match to TRBD1 covers 7 bases. The germline V gene encodes CDR1 SGHNT and CDR2 YENEEA. CDR3 length: 16 amino acids. V trimming: 2 bases; J trimming: 6 bases; junction bases outside the gene matches: 13. CDR3 DNA sequence: TGTGCCAGCAGCTTATACGGGCTAGACAGGGCTGGCGAGCAGTACTTC. Its protein product is CASSLYGLDRAGEQYF.

The CDR3 region is CASSIGGTGASYEQYF. CDR3 DNA: TGTGCCAGTAGTATAGGGGGGACAGGGGCCTCCTACGAGCAGTACTTC. The chain has TRBV19 and TRBJ2-7, with TRBD1 matching over 10 bases. In germline, CDR1 is LNHDA, CDR2 SQIVND (reference sequence). The CDR3 runs to 16 residues. V was pared by 1 base and J by 0 bases, with 3 bases of the junction left unmatched.

V gene TRBV12-3 or TRBV12-4 combines with J gene TRBJ1-1; a possible D gene is TRBD1 (5 bases). Trimming shortened V by 7 bases and J by 4 bases, and 16 bases separated the two germline ends. CDR3 size: 14 residues. The CDR3 loop reads CASTWSGAATEAFF. The CDR3, as DNA: TGTGCCAGCACTTGGAGCGGGGCGGCCACTGAAGCTTTCTTT.